The rows below give T cell receptor beta chains drawn from one sample of a study of immune cell composition in non-small cell lung cancer. Method: immunoSEQ multiplex PCR; TCRdb's copy keeps in-frame clones and lacks some. Of 3,900 or so clones listed, around 80% are singletons. The sample was non-adjacent lung tissue. Source of these receptors: a human donor with non-small cell lung cancer. The CDR3 runs from the conserved cysteine through the conserved F or W. A D gene is named only where the DNA matches it firmly. Clone size, where shown, is once, few, many, or a class for clones that have expanded.

V	size	D	J	DNA	CDR3
TRBV28	NA	TRBD1	TRBJ2-3	TGTGCCAGCAGTCCCGGGACAGCTAGCACAGATACGCAGTATTTT	CASSPGTASTDTQYF
TRBV5-6	NA	NA	TRBJ2-5	TGTGCCAGCAGCTTGGGCGGGCAGTTGATTGAGACCCAGTACTTC	CASSLGGQLIETQYF
TRBV13	large	NA	TRBJ1-1	TGTGCCAGCAGCTACCCTGGACTAGAAGCTTTCTTT	CASSYPGLEAFF
TRBV5-4	NA	TRBD1	TRBJ1-4	TGTGCCAGCAGCTTGGGGCAGGGGGCGTCAAAACTGTTTTTT	CASSLGQGASKLFF
TRBV5-6	NA	TRBD1	TRBJ1-1	TGTGCCAGCAGCCCAGGGGGAGCCACTGAAGCTTTCTTT	CASSPGGATEAFF
TRBV7-7	NA	NA	TRBJ2-3	TGTGCTAGCAGCTTAACTTACAGGGAAACAGATACGCAGTATTTT	CASSLTYRETDTQYF
TRBV9	NA	NA	TRBJ2-1	TGTGCCAGCAGCACCCGTGGGTTTGAGGGCCTTTTCTTC	CASSTRGFEGLFF
TRBV7-9	NA	TRBD1	TRBJ2-5	TGTGCCAGCAGCTTATCTGGGACAGCTGATCAAGAGACCCAGTACTTC	CASSLSGTADQETQYF
TRBV27	few	TRBD1	TRBJ1-2	TGTGCCAGCAGTTTCTCGGACAGGGCATGGGGCTACACCTTC	CASSFSDRAWGYTF
TRBV6-4	NA	NA	TRBJ1-1	TGTGCCAGCAGTGTTAGGGTAGGGGACACTGAAGCTTTCTTT	CASSVRVGDTEAFF
TRBV6-5	NA	TRBD1	TRBJ1-1	TGTGCCAGCAGTTCCGGGACAGGGGGTGCCACTGAAGCTTTCTTT	CASSSGTGGATEAFF
TRBV9	NA	TRBD2	TRBJ2-5	TGTGCCAGCAGCGTAGAAGGGACTAGCGGGGTATTAAGGGAGACCCAGTACTTC	CASSVEGTSGVLRETQYF
TRBV6-5	medium-sized	NA	TRBJ2-1	TGTGCCAGCAGTTGGGCTAGCTTTGGCAATGAGCAGTTCTTC	CASSWASFGNEQFF
TRBV30	NA	NA	TRBJ2-7	TGTGCCTGCGAGCGGAACTACGAGCAGTACTTC	CACERNYEQYF
TRBV6-5	once	TRBD1	TRBJ1-2	TGTGCCAGCAGTTACACAGGGGAAGGGGGTGGCTACACCTTC	CASSYTGEGGGYTF
TRBV5-1	once	TRBD2	TRBJ2-7	TGCGCCAGCAGCCTGGAGCCGGGACTAGCGGCCTTTGCGTACTTC	CASSLEPGLAAFAYF
TRBV10-1	few	TRBD2	TRBJ2-2	TGCGCCAGCAGTGCGACTAGCGGGACCGGGGAGCTGTTTTTT	CASSATSGTGELFF
TRBV5-1	NA	NA	TRBJ2-7	TGCGCCAGCAGTACTACAGGGATCCTCTACGAGCAGTACTTC	CASSTTGILYEQYF
TRBV7-9	NA	NA	TRBJ1-1	TGTGCCAGCCAATCAGGGGATAAGGGCACTGAAGCTTTCTTT	CASQSGDKGTEAFF
TRBV6-6	NA	TRBD1	TRBJ1-2	TGTGCCAGCAGTCATTCCAGGGGGCTTAGCTATGGCTACACCTTC	CASSHSRGLSYGYTF
TRBV27	NA	TRBD2	TRBJ2-1	TGTGCCAGCATAGGGTATAGCGGGGGGGAACATGAGCAGTTCTTC	CASIGYSGGEHEQFF
TRBV13	few	TRBD1	TRBJ1-1	TGTGCCAGCAGGCGAGACAGGGGGAACACTGAAGCTTTCTTT	CASRRDRGNTEAFF
TRBV7-2	NA	NA	TRBJ2-3	TGTGCCAGCAGCTTAGTTGGGCTGGGCACAGATACGCAGTATTTT	CASSLVGLGTDTQYF
TRBV9	once	NA	TRBJ2-2	TGTGCCAGCAGATATCCGGGACTCCTTCCTGGGTGCGGGGAGCTGTTTTTT	CASRYPGLLPGCGELFF
TRBV27	NA	NA	TRBJ1-1	TGTGCCAGCAGTTCGGGGGGGAACACTGAAGCTTTCTTT	CASSSGGNTEAFF
TRBV5-1	few	NA	TRBJ1-2	TGCGCCAGCAGCTTGGAAGCAGGATATGGCTACACCTTC	CASSLEAGYGYTF
TRBV7-6	once	NA	TRBJ2-2	TGTGCCAGCAGCTTAGACAGAGCGAACACCGGGGAGCTGTTTTTT	CASSLDRANTGELFF
TRBV11-1	NA	NA	TRBJ1-1	TGTGCCAGCAGCTTATGGGCAGGGGTTAACACTGAAGCTTTCTTT	CASSLWAGVNTEAFF
TRBV4-1	once	NA	TRBJ2-2	TGCGCCAGCAGCCGAGTAGGAGGGGTCGGGGAGCTGTTTTTT	CASSRVGGVGELFF
TRBV10-1	NA	TRBD2	TRBJ2-3	TGCGCCAGCAGTGCCCCTCAAGGGACTAGCGGTGAGAGCACAGATACGCAGTATTTT	CASSAPQGTSGESTDTQYF
TRBV28	NA	NA	TRBJ2-7	TGTGCCAGCAGTTCGACTCCTAGCTCCTACGAGCAGTACTTC	CASSSTPSSYEQYF
TRBV14	NA	TRBD1	TRBJ2-3	TGTGCCAGCAGCCACCGGGACAGGAGCACAGATACGCAGTATTTT	CASSHRDRSTDTQYF
TRBV2	NA	NA	TRBJ1-2	TGTGCCAGCAGTGGGACCAACCAAAGGGGTAACTATGGCTACACCTTC	CASSGTNQRGNYGYTF
TRBV28	NA	NA	TRBJ2-3	TGTGCCAGCAGTTTCAGGGTGTCAGATACGCAGTATTTT	CASSFRVSDTQYF
TRBV7-8	NA	NA	TRBJ1-2	TGTGCCAGCAGCTTAGATTCGTCCGGCTACACCTTC	CASSLDSSGYTF
TRBV28	NA	TRBD1	TRBJ1-3	TGTGCCAGCAGTTTACATACAGGGGGAACTGGAAACACCATATATTTT	CASSLHTGGTGNTIYF
TRBV7-9	NA	TRBD1	TRBJ1-2	TGTGCCAGCAGTCAATTAGGACAGGTCGCTAACTATGGCTACACCTTC	CASSQLGQVANYGYTF
TRBV28	NA	NA	TRBJ1-6	TGTGCCAGCAGTTTAAGCCCCCAGGGCGGTTCACCCCTCCACTTT	CASSLSPQGGSPLHF
TRBV6-1	few	NA	TRBJ2-1	TGTGCCACCCTGGCCCCCTACAATGAGCAGTTCTTC	CATLAPYNEQFF
TRBV30	NA	TRBD2	TRBJ2-7	TGTGCACTCCGCGGGGGCGGGAGGACACCCTACGAGCAGTACTTC	CALRGGGRTPYEQYF
TRBV5-1	once	NA	TRBJ1-3	TGCGCCAGCACCGGATCGACAGCGCATTCCTCTGGAAACACCATATATTTT	CASTGSTAHSSGNTIYF
TRBV29-1	once	NA	TRBJ1-4	TGCAGCGTGAGGTCACCAACTAATGAAAAACTGTTTTTT	CSVRSPTNEKLFF
TRBV7-2	NA	NA	TRBJ1-1	TGTGCCAGCAGCTTAGCGTTGGCGAACACTGAAGCTTTCTTT	CASSLALANTEAFF
TRBV10-2	once	TRBD1	TRBJ1-2	TGCGCCAGCAGTGAGTCGTTCGATGGTCAGGGGGCGTTTAGCTACACCTTC	CASSESFDGQGAFSYTF